Shown below are 5 T cell receptor beta chains from a single sample sequenced in a study of blood T cell repertoires in COVID-19. Using immunoSEQ multiplex PCR, the repertoire was profiled, and TCRdb retains in-frame clones only, with some absent. The sample has 200,000 or so clones, about 88% seen once. Source material: peripheral blood. The receptors originated from a man between 65 and 85 years old with acute or convalescent COVID-19.

This clone has just a few counts. The chain uses TRBV7-6 and TRBJ2-2; 7 positions match TRBD1. CDR1 is SGHVS, CDR2 FNYEAQ, per germline. The CDR3 totals 15 residues. Losses at the gene ends were 5 bases for V and 1 base for J; bases not matched to a gene: 4. CDR3 sequence reads: CASSTRDRNTGELFF. The CDR3 nucleotides read TGTGCCAGCAGCACCAGGGACAGGAACACCGGGGAGCTGTTTTTT. The full variable domain, completed using reference TRBV7-6 and TRBJ2-2, is GAGVSQSPRYKVTKRGQDVALRCDPISGHVSLYWYRQALGQGPEFLTYFNYEAQQDKSGLPNDRFSAERPEGSISTLTIQRTEQRDSAMYRCASSTRDRNTGELFFGEGSRLTVL.

CDR3: CASSIRPLTGEQYF. The CDR3 nucleotides read TGTGCCAGTAGTATTAGGCCTCTCACGGGGGAGCAGTACTTC. V gene TRBV19 combines with J gene TRBJ2-7; weak D call: TRBD2 (5 bases). The CDR3 has 14 amino acids. Germline CDR1 reads LNHDA; CDR2 reads SQIVND (reference sequence). The V end was cut by 3 bases, the J end by 7 bases, with 16 bases between. Full variable domain (missing parts from reference TRBV19 and TRBJ2-7): DGGITQSPKYLFRKEGQNVTLSCEQNLNHDAMYWYRQDPGQGLRLIYYSQIVNDFQKGDIAEGYSVSREKKESFPLTVTSAQKNPTAFYLCASSIRPLTGEQYFGPGTRLTVT.

The chain links TRBV5-1 to TRBJ1-5; 11 bases align to TRBD1. This CDR3 has 16 amino acids. Per germline, CDR1 SGHRS and CDR2 YFSETQ. V lost 5 bases and J lost 3; bases outside the gene matches: 7. This CDR3 reads CASRSGTGGFNQPQHF. In DNA, the CDR3 is TGCGCCAGCAGATCTGGGACAGGGGGTTTCAATCAGCCCCAGCATTTT.

The chain couples TRBV6-5 to TRBJ1-1; D is possibly TRBD1 (5 bases). The germline CDR1 and CDR2 sequences are MNHEY and SVGAGI. V gave up 6 bases and J gave up 2 bases, with 10 bases separating them. This CDR3 is 13 amino acids long. CDR3 in amino acids: CASSPTGNTEAFF. The CDR3 DNA reads as TGTGCCAGCAGCCCCACAGGTAACACTGAAGCTTTCTTT.

DNA for the CDR3: TGTGCCAGCAGCGTGGACAGCAGCTATGGCTACACCTTC. As protein: CASSVDSSYGYTF. This chain links TRBV2 with TRBJ1-2; maybe TRBD1 (6 bases). Trimming shortened V by 6 bases and J by 4 bases, and 12 bases separated the two germline ends. Germline-derived CDR1 and CDR2 are SNHLY and FYNNEI. The CDR3 covers 13 residues.